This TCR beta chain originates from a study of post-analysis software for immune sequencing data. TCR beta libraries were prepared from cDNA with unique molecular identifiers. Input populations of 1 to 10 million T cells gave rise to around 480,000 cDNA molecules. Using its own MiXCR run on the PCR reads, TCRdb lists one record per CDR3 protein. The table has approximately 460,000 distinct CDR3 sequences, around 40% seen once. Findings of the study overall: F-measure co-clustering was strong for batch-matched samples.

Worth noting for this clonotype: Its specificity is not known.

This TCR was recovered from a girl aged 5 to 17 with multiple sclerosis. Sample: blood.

The CDR3: CASSQDGPDTQYF. The DNA for the CDR3 is TGCGCCAGCAGCCAAGATGGGCCAGATACGCAGTATTTT. The chain uses TRBV4-1 and TRBJ2-3; D remains ambiguous. V lost 0 bases to trimming and J lost 4 bases, with 5 bases between them. The V gene's germline CDR1 is MGHRA and CDR2 YSYEKL. This CDR3 has 13 residues.